This TCR beta chain was recorded in a study of neurological immune-mediated disorders. Study-level information: Multiple sclerosis patients numbered around 35, of whom around 31 were relapsing-remitting and 3 secondary progressive.

The making of cDNA relied on 5'RACE with 10-nucleotide random UMIs. MiXCR was run by TCRdb on the 5' RACE reads, yielding one entry per CDR3 protein. The data hold 50,000 to 80,000 distinct CDR3 sequences, with 3% to 4% observed a single time. Broader study findings: When grouped phylogenetically, the repertoires of 18 of the 34 multiple sclerosis patients fell together in one related-CDR3 cluster, which is a possible signature. Across subjects, no CDR3 amino acid sequence appeared in expanded clones of more than one subject, a finding that suggested private repertoires in all groups.

This clonotype was recorded many times. The antigen is unknown. The CDR3 runs 12 residues. The germline V gene encodes CDR1 MNHEY and CDR2 SMNVEV (reference sequence). V shed 9 bases and J 3 bases; nucleotides not matched to a gene: 2. Specimen: PBMCs. The receptor was derived from a man aged 35-49 years with multiple sclerosis. J is TRBJ2-7 and V is TRBV27; 10 bases map to TRBD1. CDR3 amino acids: CASWTGGYEQYF. DNA for the CDR3: TGTGCCAGTTGGACAGGGGGCTACGAGCAGTACTTC.